This T cell receptor beta chain was retrieved from a study of regulatory T cells in long-lasting Graves disease (dated by TCRdb to the early 2020s). Looking at the study overall: In the newly diagnosed Graves' disease group, patients had been taking antithyroid drugs for less than 3 months. A total of approximately 35 samples underwent TCR sequencing: around 13 from persistent and roughly 20 from newly diagnosed Graves' disease patients. The study took place in China and was registered as a clinical trial. Peripheral blood TCR sequencing and RNA sequencing compared persistent Graves' disease patients with newly diagnosed Graves' disease patients.

Libraries came from multiplex PCR. Sequenced using an Illumina HiSeq 4000. TCR beta libraries were built with iRepertoire HTBI primers and Arm-PCR amplification of CDR3 regions. Gel purification was performed on PCR products prior to sequencing. As for the authors' bioinformatics: A total of 62 TRBV and some 15 TRBJ segments were identified across samples and were used for gene usage analysis of CDR3 amino acid clonotypes. COPE and FqMerger were used to merge filtered high-quality paired reads into contigs. BLAST was used to align contigs to the IMGT TRBV, TRBD and TRBJ reference genes, and CDR3 was defined following IMGT. Highly expanded clones were defined as clonotypes with a frequency above 0.1%. Shannon entropy served as the measure of repertoire diversity, while the Gini coefficient captured V-J evenness. Clonotypes shared by more than one individual were considered public. The public reads were quality trimmed at Q25 with fastp and then assembled into clones with MiXCR by TCRdb, keeping productive beta chains. Each entry is one CDR3 protein sequence, shown with its most common DNA and genes. V and J calls and clone size were set by TCRdb, not the authors. Recorded for this sample are a few hundred thousand distinct CDR3 sequences; approximately 16% of them occurred a single time. The top ten clones comprise roughly 8% of the sample.

This clonotype was counted many times. Its antigen remains undetermined. No base quality values were provided; no much bigger clone lies one nucleotide off. Summary of the overall study and its limitations: Compared with newly diagnosed patients, persistent Graves' disease patients had lower TCR Shannon entropy and fewer highly expanded clones, which suggests clonal expansion. The authors noted that the small sample size was a limitation that may lower accuracy. Sequencing and analysis were restricted to the TCR beta chain. Persistent disease showed preferential use of TRBV28, TRBJ1-2 and TRBJ2-5, whereas newly diagnosed disease favored TRBV20-1 and TRBJ2-1. Because the primary lesion, thyroid tissue, could not be accessed, the study looked at peripheral blood alone. A larger number of public clonotypes was shared among persistent patients (fewer than 3,000) than among newly diagnosed patients (around 970).

This sample's time point label indicates: newly diagnosed GD, antithyroid drugs for less than 3 months. RNA was extracted from PBMCs in TRIzol for both TCR sequencing and RNA sequencing. The diagnosis of Graves' disease was made according to American Thyroid Association guidelines. Patients were recruited from an endocrinology department in Xi'an, China. Each patient gave 7.5 to 10 milliliters of peripheral blood, collected in an EDTA anticoagulant tube. Ficoll Paque Plus density gradient separation was used to isolate PBMCs, and no further T cell sorting was performed. An Agilent 2100 Bioanalyzer and agarose gel were used to assess RNA quality, and a NanoDrop 2000 was used to measure RNA concentration. There are 16 amino acids in the CDR3, from cysteine to phenylalanine inclusive. Of the read, only the CDR3 DNA is kept; its 48 bases are in frame from base 1. In the germline V gene, CDR1 corresponds to KGHDR and CDR2 to SFDVKD. The junction shows trimming of 3 bases on V and 4 bases on J, and the gene matches do not reach 8 bases of it.

The same data also went into a second study, on T cells in Graves' hyperthyroidism and ophthalmopathy. Taken from the second paper: A patient counted as having stable Graves' hyperthyroidism if no progression to ophthalmopathy occurred over 18 months of follow-up. Hyperthyroidism patients were newly diagnosed, had a disease duration of under 2 months, and were aged 18 to 65 years. Exclusion was applied to patients with uncontrolled infections, other autoimmune diseases, pregnancy or lactation. Clinical symptoms, serum thyroxine and TRAb, thyroid ultrasound, and orbital computed tomography formed the basis for the diagnoses. For the first round of RT-PCR on the TCR CDR3, the HTBI primer set was used together with the Qiagen OneStep RT-PCR kit. Most expanded thyroid clonotypes (frequency above 0.001) were also found in blood, which suggests that blood repertoires may mirror thyroid immune responses. In cross-validation, a model built on a 13 V-J signature told ophthalmopathy apart from stable hyperthyroidism with approximately 90% sensitivity and approximately 81% specificity, and in testing the same model reached 80%/75%. During validation, the model predicted progression to ophthalmopathy a median of around 7 months ahead of onset, with 60% to 71% sensitivity and about 72% specificity. To identify TCR V-J signatures that set the groups apart, the researchers used a discovery cohort of 100 patients, made up of about 44 with Graves' ophthalmopathy and about 60 with stable Graves' hyperthyroidism. Whether ophthalmopathy could be predicted prospectively was tested in an independent validation cohort made up of 18 hyperthyroidism patients plus 17 patients who later progressed to ophthalmopathy. The 90 or so discovery patients were randomly split 7:3 into training and test sets. In roughly six Graves' hyperthyroidism patients, the study also compared T-cell repertoires from thyroid tissue with T-cell repertoires from blood. After blood sampling, hyperthyroidism patients were treated with methimazole at a starting dose of 30 mg daily, and ophthalmopathy patients were treated with high-dose intravenous methylprednisolone. A second multiplex PCR round built the libraries, followed by size selection and purification. The libraries were sequenced on an Illumina HiSeq2000 using paired-end 100 bp reads. SOAPnuke was used to process the raw data, throwing out any read that contained adapters or uncalled bases, had a mean Phred below 15, or lacked an exact constant-primer or identifier match. COPE v1.2.5 was used to merge the high-quality paired reads, and each unique nucleotide sequence was defined as a clonotype. Clonotypes were aligned to IMGT TRBV, TRBD and TRBJ reference segments using MiTCR v1.1. The analysis included only V-J combinations with a frequency above 0.0001, which together covered about 99% of the repertoires. The TCS score was defined as F50 (clonal expansion) divided by E x V (chaos), with BLOSUM62-based TCRdist calculated between CDR3 peptides within each V-J. Welch's t-statistics and random forest reduced 500 to 550 V-J features to around 14, which were used in a naive Bayes classifier (R e1071). Sample size was not statistically predetermined, and blinding of investigators to group allocation was not performed. The paper describes TCR Vbeta CDR3 sequencing of roughly 130 peripheral blood samples, made up of 43 ophthalmopathy patients, more than 70 hyperthyroidism patients and 17 progressor patients.

Sequencing was performed on peripheral blood mononuclear cells (PBMCs), taken at new diagnosis, from a patient treated with antithyroid drugs. The source of this sequence is a woman aged 40-49 years with Graves disease. Donor details come from another sample of the same person, matched by shared clones. The chain uses TRBV24-1 and TRBJ2-5, and 9 bases in between align with TRBD1. At the DNA level, the sequence is TGTGCCACCAGTGATCCCGACAGGGGGGGCCGAGAGACCCAGTACTTC. Translation gives CATSDPDRGGRETQYF.